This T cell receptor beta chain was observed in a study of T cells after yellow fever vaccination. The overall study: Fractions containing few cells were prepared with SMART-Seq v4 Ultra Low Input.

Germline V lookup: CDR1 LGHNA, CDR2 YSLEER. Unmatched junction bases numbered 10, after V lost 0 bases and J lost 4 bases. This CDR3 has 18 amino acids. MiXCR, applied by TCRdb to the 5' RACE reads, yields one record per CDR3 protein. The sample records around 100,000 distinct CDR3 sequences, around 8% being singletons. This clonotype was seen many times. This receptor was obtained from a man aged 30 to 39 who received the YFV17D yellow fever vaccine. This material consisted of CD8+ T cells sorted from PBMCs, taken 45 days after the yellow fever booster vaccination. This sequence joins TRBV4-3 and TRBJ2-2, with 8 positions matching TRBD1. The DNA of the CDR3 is TGCGCCAGCAGCCAAGATATTTACCAGGGGGCATCCACCGGGGAGCTGTTTTTT. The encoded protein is CASSQDIYQGASTGELFF.